This T cell receptor beta chain was identified in a study of immune reconstitution after stem cell transplant in scleroderma. TCRdb re-derived calls from the RT-PCR reads in MiXCR, one entry per CDR3 protein. The repertoire includes 2,000 to 2,500 distinct CDR3 sequences, roughly a tenth of them detected once, and approximately 15% sits in the top ten. Per the germline V gene, CDR1 is SGHTA and CDR2 is FQGNSA. Trimming at V came to 1 base and at J to 0 bases, leaving 9 bases not matched to a gene. This CDR3 is built from 18 residues. The receptor comes from a female donor with systemic sclerosis. The chain combines TRBV7-2 with TRBJ2-1; 7 bases are a match to TRBD2. Sampling was done before or after autologous hematopoietic stem cell transplantation (not recorded which). CDR3: CASSLGGGLRSSYNEQFF. The CDR3 coding sequence is TGTGCCAGCAGCTTAGGGGGAGGGCTTCGAAGCTCCTACAATGAGCAGTTCTTC.